This T cell receptor (beta chain) was found in a study of cytomegalovirus exposure and HLA in healthy donors. Study conclusions and caveats: In vitro data verified three CMV-associated chains as specific for CMV antigens. Analyzed later, association rates of TCRs varied across HLA loci, with DRB1 most and HLA-C fewest.

V lost 2 bases and J 3 bases, leaving 4 bases between the germline ends. Germline CDR1 and CDR2: MDHEN and SYDVKM. The CDR3 has 13 residues. With regard to this clone: Its target is not known.

The primer mix had 60 Vbeta and 13 Jbeta primers. TCRdb's table, derived via immunoSEQ multiplex PCR, lists solely in-frame clones and lacks some. The repertoire holds some 110,000 clones, with 70% to 80% as singletons. The chain uses TRBV28 and TRBJ1-4; D remains unclear. Sequencing used PBMCs. This clonotype originated in a woman younger than 30 in good health and CMV-seronegative. The CDR3 is CASSLSSNEKLFF. The CDR3, as DNA: TGTGCCAGCAGTTTAAGCTCTAATGAAAAACTGTTTTTT.